This T cell receptor (beta chain) was observed in a study of prognosis after radiotherapy for stage I lung cancer. General observations from the study: TRBV and TRBJ gene usage reportedly differed between patients with and without metastases.

The V end was cut by 0 bases, the J end by 7 bases, with 14 bases between. Germline V gene data show CDR1 as KGHDR and CDR2 as SFDVKD. The CDR3 length is 16 residues. This clonotype was seen many times. Its matching antigen is unknown. The genomic DNA TCR beta CDR3 region underwent two rounds of multiplex PCR. Round-one PCR had primers specific to each TRBV and TRBJ gene. The authors ran second-round PCR with universal primers. Each CDR3 protein is one row after TCRdb ran MiXCR on the multiplex PCR reads. This table has around 59,000 distinct CDR3 sequences, 26% appearing once. The origin of this receptor is a donor over 45 with non-small cell lung cancer. Sequencing used PBMCs, obtained before or after stereotactic body radiation therapy (not recorded which). The chain is built from TRBV24-1 and TRBJ2-2, with D possibly matching TRBD2 (5 bases). The CDR3 bases are TGTGCCACCAGTGATTTGGGCGAGGGTGCGGACGGGGAGCTGTTTTTT. This encodes CATSDLGEGADGELFF.